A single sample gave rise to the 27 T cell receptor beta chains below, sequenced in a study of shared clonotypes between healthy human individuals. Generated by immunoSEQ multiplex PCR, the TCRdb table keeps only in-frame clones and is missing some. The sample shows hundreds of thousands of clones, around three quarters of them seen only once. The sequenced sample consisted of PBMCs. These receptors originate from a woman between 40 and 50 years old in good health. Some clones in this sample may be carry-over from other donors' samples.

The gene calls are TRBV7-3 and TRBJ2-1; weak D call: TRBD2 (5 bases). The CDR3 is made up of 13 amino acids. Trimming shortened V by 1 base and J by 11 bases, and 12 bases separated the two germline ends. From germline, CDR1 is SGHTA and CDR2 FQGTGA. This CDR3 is CASSLKRRDKQFF. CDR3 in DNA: TGTGCCAGCAGCTTAAAACGCCGGGATAAGCAGTTCTTC.

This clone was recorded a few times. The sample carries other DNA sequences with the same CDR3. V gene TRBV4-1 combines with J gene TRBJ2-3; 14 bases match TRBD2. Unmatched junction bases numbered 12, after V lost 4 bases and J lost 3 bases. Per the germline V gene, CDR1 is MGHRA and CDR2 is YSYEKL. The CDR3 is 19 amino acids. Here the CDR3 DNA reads TGCGCCAGCAGCCGAACGGGACTAGCGGGAGTCATGGATACAGATACGCAGTATTTT. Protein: CASSRTGLAGVMDTDTQYF.

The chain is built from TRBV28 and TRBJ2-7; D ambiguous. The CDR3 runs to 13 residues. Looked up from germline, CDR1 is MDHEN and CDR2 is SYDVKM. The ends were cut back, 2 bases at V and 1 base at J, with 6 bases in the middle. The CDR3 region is CASSLVGSYEQYF. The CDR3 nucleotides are TGTGCCAGCAGTTTAGTAGGTTCCTACGAGCAGTACTTC.

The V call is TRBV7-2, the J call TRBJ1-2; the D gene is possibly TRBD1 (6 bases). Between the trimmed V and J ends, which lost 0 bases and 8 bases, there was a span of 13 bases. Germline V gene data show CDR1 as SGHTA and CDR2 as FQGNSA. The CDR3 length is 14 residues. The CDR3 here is CASSLAPLGAGYTF. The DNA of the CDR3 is TGTGCCAGCAGCTTAGCCCCCTTGGGGGCCGGCTACACCTTC.

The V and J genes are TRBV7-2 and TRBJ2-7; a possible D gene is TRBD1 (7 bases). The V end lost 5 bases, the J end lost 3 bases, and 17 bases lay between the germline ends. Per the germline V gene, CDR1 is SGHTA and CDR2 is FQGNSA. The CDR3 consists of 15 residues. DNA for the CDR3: TGTGCCAGCAGCCGACGACAGGGCGGGGTCTACGAGCAGTACTTC. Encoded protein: CASSRRQGGVYEQYF.

DNA for the CDR3: TGTGCCAGCAGTTTACCTACAGGGGGCTCTGGGGCCAACGTCCTGACTTTC. As protein: CASSLPTGGSGANVLTF. J is TRBJ2-6 and V is TRBV28; 8 bases are a match to TRBD1. CDR1 is MDHEN and CDR2 is SYDVKM in the germline V gene. The CDR3 totals 17 residues. Trimming at V came to 2 bases and at J to 0 bases, leaving 3 bases not matched to a gene.

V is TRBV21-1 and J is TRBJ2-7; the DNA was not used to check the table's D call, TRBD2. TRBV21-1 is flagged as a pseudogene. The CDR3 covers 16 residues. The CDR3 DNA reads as TGTGCCAGCAGCAAACCGAAAAACCACGGAGCCTACGAGCAGTACTTC. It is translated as CASSKPKNHGAYEQYF.

CDR3 protein: CASSSGQGALIGANVLTF. Here the CDR3 DNA reads TGCGCCAGCAGCTCAGGACAGGGGGCCCTAATTGGGGCCAACGTCCTGACTTTC. The chain joins TRBV5-1 to TRBJ2-6, with 11 nucleotides matching TRBD1. The germline CDR1 and CDR2 sequences are SGHRS and YFSETQ. CDR3 size: 18 residues. The trim removed 3 bases at V and 3 bases at J, leaving 8 bases unmatched.

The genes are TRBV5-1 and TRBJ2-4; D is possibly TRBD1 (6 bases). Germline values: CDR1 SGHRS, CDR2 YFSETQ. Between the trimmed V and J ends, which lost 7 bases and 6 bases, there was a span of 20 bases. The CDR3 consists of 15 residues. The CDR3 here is CASSQGTVNINIQYF. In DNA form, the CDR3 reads TGCGCCAGCTCCCAGGGGACCGTAAATATAAACATTCAGTACTTC.

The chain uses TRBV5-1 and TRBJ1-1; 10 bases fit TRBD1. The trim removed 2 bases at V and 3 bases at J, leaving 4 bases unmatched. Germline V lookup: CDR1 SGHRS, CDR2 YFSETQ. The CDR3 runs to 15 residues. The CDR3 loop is CASSLDRGRDTEAFF. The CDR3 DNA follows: TGCGCCAGCAGCTTAGACAGGGGGCGAGACACTGAAGCTTTCTTT. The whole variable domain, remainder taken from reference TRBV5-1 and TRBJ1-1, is KAGVTQTPRYLIKTRGQQVTLSCSPISGHRSVSWYQQTPGQGLQFLFEYFSETQRNKGNFPGRFSGRQFSNSRSEMNVSTLELGDSALYLCASSLDRGRDTEAFFGQGTRLTVV.

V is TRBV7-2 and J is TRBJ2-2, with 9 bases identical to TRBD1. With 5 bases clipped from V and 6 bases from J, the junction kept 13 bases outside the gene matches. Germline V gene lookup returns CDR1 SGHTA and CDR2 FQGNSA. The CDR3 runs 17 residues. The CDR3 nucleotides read TGTGCCAGCAGCCCACCTAACAGGGGGCGCAGCTCCGGGGAGCTGTTTTTT. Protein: CASSPPNRGRSSGELFF.

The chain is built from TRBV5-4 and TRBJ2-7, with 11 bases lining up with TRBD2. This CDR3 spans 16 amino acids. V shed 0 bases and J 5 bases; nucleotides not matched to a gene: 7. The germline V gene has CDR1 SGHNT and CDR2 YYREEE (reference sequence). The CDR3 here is CASSLGPSGRSNEQYF. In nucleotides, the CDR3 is TGTGCCAGCAGCTTGGGGCCTAGCGGGAGGTCCAACGAGCAGTACTTC.

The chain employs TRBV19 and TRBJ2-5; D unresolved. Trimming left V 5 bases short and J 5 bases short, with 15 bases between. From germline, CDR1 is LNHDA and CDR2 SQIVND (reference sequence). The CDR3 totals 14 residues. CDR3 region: CASSSLPLFETQYF. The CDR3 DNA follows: TGTGCCAGTAGTTCCCTGCCGCTATTCGAGACCCAGTACTTC.

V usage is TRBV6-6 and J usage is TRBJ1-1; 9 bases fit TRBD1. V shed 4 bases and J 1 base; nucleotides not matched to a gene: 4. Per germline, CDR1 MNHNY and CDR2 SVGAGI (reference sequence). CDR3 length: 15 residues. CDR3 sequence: CASSSPDRGNTEAFF. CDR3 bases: TGTGCCAGCAGTTCCCCGGACAGGGGGAACACTGAAGCTTTCTTT.

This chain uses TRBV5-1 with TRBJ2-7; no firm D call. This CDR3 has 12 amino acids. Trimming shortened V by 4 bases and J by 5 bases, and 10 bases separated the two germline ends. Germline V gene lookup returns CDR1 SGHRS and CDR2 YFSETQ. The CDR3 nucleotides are TGCGCCAGCAGCCGGATGGGGAACGAGCAGTACTTC. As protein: CASSRMGNEQYF.

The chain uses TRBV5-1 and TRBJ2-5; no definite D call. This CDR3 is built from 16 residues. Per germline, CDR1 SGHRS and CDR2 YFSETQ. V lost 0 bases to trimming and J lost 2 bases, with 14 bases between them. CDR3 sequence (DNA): TGCGCCAGCAGCTTGGGGGTGGCAGTAGGGCAAGAGACCCAGTACTTC. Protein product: CASSLGVAVGQETQYF.

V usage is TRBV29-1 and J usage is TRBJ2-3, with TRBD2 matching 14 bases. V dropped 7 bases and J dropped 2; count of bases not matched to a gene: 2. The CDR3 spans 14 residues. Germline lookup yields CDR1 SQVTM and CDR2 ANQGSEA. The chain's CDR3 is CSEGLAGDTDTQYF. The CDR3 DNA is TGCAGCGAGGGACTAGCGGGAGACACAGATACGCAGTATTTT.

CDR3 amino acids: CASTGQGRNEKLFF. The CDR3 nucleotides read TGTGCCAGCACCGGACAGGGCCGTAATGAAAAACTGTTTTTT. V usage is TRBV2 and J usage is TRBJ1-4; 8 nucleotides match TRBD1. CDR3 length: 14 amino acids. The germline V gene encodes CDR1 SNHLY and CDR2 FYNNEI. Germline trimming cut 7 bases from V and 4 bases from J; bases unmatched to any gene: 5.

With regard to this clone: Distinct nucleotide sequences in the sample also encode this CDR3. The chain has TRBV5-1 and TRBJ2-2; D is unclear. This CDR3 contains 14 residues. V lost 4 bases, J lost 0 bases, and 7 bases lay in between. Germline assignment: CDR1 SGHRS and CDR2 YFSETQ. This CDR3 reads CASSDRSNTGELFF. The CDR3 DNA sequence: TGCGCCAGCAGCGACCGTTCGAACACCGGGGAGCTGTTTTTT.

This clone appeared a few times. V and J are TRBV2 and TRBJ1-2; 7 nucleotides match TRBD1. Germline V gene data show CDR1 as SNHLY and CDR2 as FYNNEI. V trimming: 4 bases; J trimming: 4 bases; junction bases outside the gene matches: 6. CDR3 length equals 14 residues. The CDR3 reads CASSAERQGYGYTF. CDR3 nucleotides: TGTGCCAGCAGTGCGGAGAGACAGGGCTATGGCTACACCTTC.

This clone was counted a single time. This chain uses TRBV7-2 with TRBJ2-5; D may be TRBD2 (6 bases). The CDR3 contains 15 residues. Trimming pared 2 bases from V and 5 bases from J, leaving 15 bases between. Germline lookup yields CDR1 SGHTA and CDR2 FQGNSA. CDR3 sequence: CASSLSPGEVETQYF. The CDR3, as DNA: TGTGCCAGCAGCTTATCCCCGGGAGAAGTGGAGACCCAGTACTTC.

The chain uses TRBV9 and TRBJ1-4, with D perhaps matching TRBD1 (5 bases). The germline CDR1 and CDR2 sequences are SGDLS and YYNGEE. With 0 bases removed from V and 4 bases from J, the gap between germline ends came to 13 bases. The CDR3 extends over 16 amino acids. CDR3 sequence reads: CASSVAPTRGNEKLFF. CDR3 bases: TGTGCCAGCAGCGTAGCACCTACTAGGGGTAATGAAAAACTGTTTTTT.

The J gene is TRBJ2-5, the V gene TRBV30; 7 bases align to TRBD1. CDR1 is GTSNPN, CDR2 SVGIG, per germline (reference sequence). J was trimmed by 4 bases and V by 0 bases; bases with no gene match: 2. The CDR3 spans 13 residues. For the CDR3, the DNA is TGTGCCTGGAGTGTACAGGGGCCAGAGACCCAGTACTTC. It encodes CAWSVQGPETQYF.

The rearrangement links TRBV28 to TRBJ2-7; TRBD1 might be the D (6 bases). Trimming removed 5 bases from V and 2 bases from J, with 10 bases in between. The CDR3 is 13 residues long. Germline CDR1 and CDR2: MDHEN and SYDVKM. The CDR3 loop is CASSGTLTYEQYF. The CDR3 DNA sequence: TGTGCCAGCAGTGGGACATTAACCTACGAGCAGTACTTC.

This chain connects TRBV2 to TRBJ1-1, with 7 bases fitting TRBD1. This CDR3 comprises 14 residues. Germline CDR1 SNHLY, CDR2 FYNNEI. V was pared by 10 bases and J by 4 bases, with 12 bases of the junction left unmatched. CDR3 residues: CAIKTDRVGTEAFF. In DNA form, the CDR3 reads TGTGCCATCAAGACCGACAGGGTGGGCACTGAAGCTTTCTTT.

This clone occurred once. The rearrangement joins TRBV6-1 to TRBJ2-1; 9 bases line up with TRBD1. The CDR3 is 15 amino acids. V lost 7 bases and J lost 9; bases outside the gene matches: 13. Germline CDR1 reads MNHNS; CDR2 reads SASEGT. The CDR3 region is CASTRTGAVGSEQFF. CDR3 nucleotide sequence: TGTGCCAGCACCCGGACAGGGGCAGTTGGTAGTGAGCAGTTCTTC.

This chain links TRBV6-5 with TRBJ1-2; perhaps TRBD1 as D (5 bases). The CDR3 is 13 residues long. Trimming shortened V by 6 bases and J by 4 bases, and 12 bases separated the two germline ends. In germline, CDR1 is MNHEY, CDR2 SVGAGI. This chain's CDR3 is CASSQGRIYGYTF. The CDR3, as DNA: TGTGCCAGCAGCCAGGGACGGATCTATGGCTACACCTTC.